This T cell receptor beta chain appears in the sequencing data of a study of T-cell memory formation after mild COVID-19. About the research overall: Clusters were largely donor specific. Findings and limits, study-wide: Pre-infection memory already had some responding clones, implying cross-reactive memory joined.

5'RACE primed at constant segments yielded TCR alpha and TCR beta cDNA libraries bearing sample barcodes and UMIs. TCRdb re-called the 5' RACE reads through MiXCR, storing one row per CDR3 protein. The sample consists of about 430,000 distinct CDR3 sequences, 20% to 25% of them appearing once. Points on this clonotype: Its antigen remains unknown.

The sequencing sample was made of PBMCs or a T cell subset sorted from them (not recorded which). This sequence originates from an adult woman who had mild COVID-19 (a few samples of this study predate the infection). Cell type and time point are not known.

The CDR3 here is CAWSGDPGTLSEAFF. The CDR3 bases are TGTGCCTGGAGTGGCGATCCCGGGACATTATCTGAAGCTTTCTTT. This sequence joins TRBV30 and TRBJ1-1, with a possible D match to TRBD1 (6 bases). In germline, CDR1 is GTSNPN, CDR2 SVGIG (reference sequence). V was shortened by 1 base and J by 6 bases, with 18 bases between the two germline ends. This CDR3 has 15 amino acids. The entire variable domain, with the rest obtained from reference TRBV30 and TRBJ1-1, is as follows: SQTIHQWPATLVQPVGSPLSLECTVEGTSNPNLYWYRQAAGRGLQLLFYSVGIGQISSEVPQNLSASRPQDRQFILSSKKLLLSDSGFYLCAWSGDPGTLSEAFFGQGTRLTVV.